This TCR beta chain is drawn from a study of CD8 T cells in ankylosing spondylitis. From the 5' RACE reads, TCRdb called clonotypes with MiXCR, one entry per CDR3 protein. Of 750,000 to 850,000 distinct CDR3 sequences listed, approximately 10% are singletons. Overall study results and limits: Blood of patients with ankylosing spondylitis appeared to be characterized by a TCR beta motif of several highly homologous variants.

The ends were cut back, 8 bases at V and 8 bases at J, with 21 bases in the middle. The CDR3 runs 15 residues. Germline V lookup: CDR1 LGHNA, CDR2 YNFKEQ. This clonotype was seen repeatedly, ten times or more. Antigen specificity is unknown. This TCR was recovered from a male donor with ankylosing spondylitis. The source material was blood, either unsorted or a sorted T cell fraction (not recorded which). The chain joins TRBV4-2 to TRBJ1-4; D is ambiguous. The CDR3 here is CASGRTTPLKEKLFF. DNA of the CDR3: TGTGCCAGCGGCAGGACGACACCCCTAAAGGAAAAACTGTTTTTT.